This T cell receptor (beta chain) was documented in a study of response to subunit inactivated influenza vaccine. TCRdb re-called the RT-PCR reads through MiXCR, storing one row per CDR3 protein. The table includes about 620,000 distinct CDR3 sequences, about 11% detected once. The germline V gene has CDR1 SGHTA and CDR2 FQGNSA. V was trimmed by 7 bases and J by 4 bases, leaving 10 bases between them. The CDR3 runs 13 residues. There are a few counts of this clonotype. No antigen is known for it. Study results and limitations: It was the authors' suggestion that each seasonal influenza vaccination recruits few new T cells.

The data were also submitted as part of a second study, on T cells expressing NK-cell markers. In that study: 5'RACE template switching built TCR beta cDNA with unique molecular identifiers. Beta-chain profiling covered CD3+CD56+NKG2C+, CD3+CD56+NKG2C- and CD3+CD56-NKG2C+ sorted subsets. Seven of the eight sequenced donors were classified as HCMV-seropositive, and one was classified as seronegative. The contribution of dominant NKG2C+ clonotypes to CD8+ T cells in a handful of donors was roughly 1.0-7.5%.

This receptor was identified in a middle-aged man who received an inactivated influenza vaccine. The source material was PBMCs from blood, sampled on the day of vaccination. The V and J genes are TRBV7-2 and TRBJ1-4; D is uncertain. The CDR3, as DNA: TGTGCCAGCACCCGTCCGGGTAATGAAAAACTGTTTTTT. Amino acid sequence: CASTRPGNEKLFF.